Detailed here is one T cell receptor (beta chain). The target antigen is unknown. Measured with immunoSEQ multiplex PCR; TCRdb has only the in-frame clones, and not every one. Seen here are just under 65,000 clones, 60% to 80% observed once, and the top ten hold 3.7%. CDR3 length: 16 amino acids. V lost 3 bases and J 0 bases, leaving 14 bases between the germline ends. From germline, CDR1 is SGHAT and CDR2 FQNNGV. The sample originates from a study of vaccination effects on CD4 cells after COVID-19. Whole-study results and caveats: Healthy vaccinees showed cross-reactivity with common cold coronaviruses in only 1 of 255 vaccine-induced clones. Early post-infection timepoints were absent, and convalescent patients were few.

Antigen-specific CD4+ T cell clonotypes were called by their expansion after viral peptide-pool culture in ViraFEST. Cultured cells yielded isolated CD4+ T cells after more than nine days. Nucleocapsid antibodies were negative in the vaccine recipients, who had never had SARS-CoV-2 infection. Wells each received more than 1.5 million PBMC, cultured with around 9.6 IU/ml IL-2 and 10 ug/ml peptides. Researchers swapped half the medium for IL-2 medium on both days 3 and 7. The input for sequencing was CD4+ T cells from PBMCs cultured with HCoV-OC43 spike peptides, taken before COVID-19 vaccination. Subset in this sample: HCoV-OC43 spike overlapping peptide pool stimulation. The origin of this receptor is a human donor who received a COVID-19 vaccine. The chain links TRBV11-2 to TRBJ2-5, with D possibly being TRBD1 or TRBD2 (7 bases each). CDR3 in DNA: TGTGCCAGCAGCTTCGGGAGGACAGGATACCAAGAGACCCAGTACTTC. Encoded protein: CASSFGRTGYQETQYF.